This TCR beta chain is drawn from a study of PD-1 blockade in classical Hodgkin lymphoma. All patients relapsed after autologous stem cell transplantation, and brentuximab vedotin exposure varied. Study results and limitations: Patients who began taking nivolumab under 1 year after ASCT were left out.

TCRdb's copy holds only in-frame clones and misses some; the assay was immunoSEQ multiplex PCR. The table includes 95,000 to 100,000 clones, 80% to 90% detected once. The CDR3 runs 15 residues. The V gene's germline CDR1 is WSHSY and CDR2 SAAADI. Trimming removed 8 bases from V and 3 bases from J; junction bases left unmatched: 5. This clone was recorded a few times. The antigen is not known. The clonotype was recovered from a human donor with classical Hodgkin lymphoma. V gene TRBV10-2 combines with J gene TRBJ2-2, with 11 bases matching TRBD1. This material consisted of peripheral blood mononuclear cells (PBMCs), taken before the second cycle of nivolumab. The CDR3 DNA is TGCGCCAGCTCCAGGGACAGGGGGGACACCGGGGAGCTGTTTTTT. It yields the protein CASSRDRGDTGELFF.